This TCR beta chain was found in a study of spatial heterogeneity in lung cancer. This clonotype counts as medium-sized. What it binds is unknown. Study results and limitations: The study found that expanded intratumoral alpha and beta TCR counts tracked tumor mutation counts.

TCR cDNA molecules each carried a unique molecular identifier. TCRdb re-called the 5' RACE reads with MiXCR, one entry per CDR3 protein. The sample lists 3,000 or so distinct CDR3 sequences, about 12% occurring once. From germline, CDR1 is MNHEY and CDR2 SMNVEV (reference sequence). The CDR3 covers 15 residues. Trimming removed 5 bases from V and 7 bases from J, with 15 bases in between. Time point meaning: sample taken at primary tumor resection. Samples were donated by 72 untreated early-stage non-small cell lung cancer patients. Without sorting, whole RNA was sequenced from tumor, nontumor lung or frozen PBMC.

This specimen consisted of lung tumor tissue, obtained at surgery. This clonotype originated in a male donor with early-stage non-small cell lung cancer. This chain connects TRBV27 to TRBJ1-6, with D possibly being TRBD1 (6 bases). Here the CDR3 DNA reads TGTGCCAGCAGTAACCTGGGGGGCCGGAATTCACCCCTCCACTTT. Its protein is CASSNLGGRNSPLHF.